One and the same sample provided the 9 T cell receptor beta chains below, sequenced in a study of blood T cell repertoires in COVID-19. This table comes from immunoSEQ multiplex PCR, and its TCRdb copy is limited to in-frame clones, with some not included. The repertoire holds roughly 700,000 clones, with about 90% as singletons. Sequenced: peripheral blood. The receptors come from a woman in her late teens or twenties with acute or convalescent COVID-19.

The rearrangement uses TRBV27 and TRBJ2-4; 7 bases line up with TRBD2. V lost 4 bases to trimming and J lost 1 base; unmatched junction nucleotides: 10. CDR1 and CDR2 from the germline V gene are MNHEY and SMNVEV (reference sequence). CDR3 length equals 17 residues. Here the CDR3 reads CASSSPGREGAKNIQYF. In DNA, the CDR3 is TGTGCCAGCAGTTCCCCCGGCAGGGAGGGGGCCAAAAACATTCAGTACTTC.

The chain has TRBV7-2 and TRBJ1-1; D is unresolved. The CDR3 totals 14 residues. V gave up 4 bases and J gave up 4 bases, with 13 bases separating them. Germline CDR1 is SGHTA and CDR2 is FQGNSA. DNA for the CDR3: TGTGCCAGCAGCTGGTCCTCCGGAGGCACTGAAGCTTTCTTT. The encoded protein is CASSWSSGGTEAFF.

The chain is built from TRBV12-5 and TRBJ1-5; TRBD1 matches 8 bases. The V segment lost 2 bases and the J segment 1 base; nucleotides outside the gene matches: 1. The germline V gene encodes CDR1 LGHNT and CDR2 FRNRAP. The CDR3 extends over 15 amino acids. The CDR3 reads CASGLTGGSNQPQHF. CDR3 in DNA: TGTGCTAGTGGTTTGACAGGGGGAAGCAATCAGCCCCAGCATTTT.

The chain joins TRBV4-1 to TRBJ1-2, with D hard to call. Between the trimmed V and J ends, which lost 0 bases and 5 bases, there was a span of 16 bases. CDR3 length equals 16 residues. The germline V gene encodes CDR1 MGHRA and CDR2 YSYEKL. For the CDR3, the DNA is TGCGCCAGCAGCCAAGATCAGGCCAGGCGAGGGTATGGCTACACCTTC. Its protein is CASSQDQARRGYGYTF.

This chain connects TRBV7-9 to TRBJ1-1; TRBD1 is a possible D gene (6 bases). This CDR3 region has 13 residues. The germline gives CDR1 SEHNR, CDR2 FQNEAQ (reference sequence). V lost 4 bases, J lost 3 bases, and 9 bases lay in between. This chain's CDR3 is CASSSGAYTEAFF. The CDR3 DNA reads as TGTGCCAGCAGCTCAGGGGCCTACACTGAAGCTTTCTTT.

V is TRBV14 and J is TRBJ2-3; a weak D match, TRBD2 (6 bases). The CDR3 spans 14 residues. CDR1 and CDR2 from the germline V gene are SGHDN and FVKESK. V lost 4 bases and J lost 6, with 14 bases in between. The CDR3 sequence: CASSPGLGVDTQYF. As DNA, the CDR3 is TGTGCCAGCAGCCCGGGACTGGGGGTCGATACGCAGTATTTT.

This clone was counted once. This chain joins TRBV6-5 and TRBJ1-3; no firm D call. Trimming removed 0 bases at V and 3 bases at J, with 12 bases between. The CDR3 totals 16 residues. Per the germline V gene, CDR1 is MNHEY and CDR2 is SVGAGI. The CDR3 nucleotides read TGTGCCAGCAGTTACTCGAGTCCTTTAGTTGGAAACACCATATATTTT. It codes for CASSYSSPLVGNTIYF.

This sequence joins TRBV9 and TRBJ1-3; possibly TRBD1 for D (5 bases). Trimming shortened V by 0 bases and J by 0 bases, and 13 bases separated the two germline ends. CDR1 is SGDLS and CDR2 is YYNGEE in the germline V gene. CDR3 length: 17 residues. CDR3 residues: CASSVGIGGSSGNTIYF. The DNA of the CDR3 is TGTGCCAGCAGCGTAGGCATTGGGGGGAGCTCTGGAAACACCATATATTTT.

This clone was found once. V and J are TRBV28 and TRBJ2-7; no reliable D call. V gave up 5 bases and J gave up 0 bases, with 14 bases separating them. The CDR3 has 15 amino acids. Germline loops: CDR1 MDHEN, CDR2 SYDVKM. The CDR3 nucleotides read TGTGCCAGCAGTGACCGGGTCCCAAGCTCCTACGAGCAGTACTTC. Amino acid sequence: CASSDRVPSSYEQYF.